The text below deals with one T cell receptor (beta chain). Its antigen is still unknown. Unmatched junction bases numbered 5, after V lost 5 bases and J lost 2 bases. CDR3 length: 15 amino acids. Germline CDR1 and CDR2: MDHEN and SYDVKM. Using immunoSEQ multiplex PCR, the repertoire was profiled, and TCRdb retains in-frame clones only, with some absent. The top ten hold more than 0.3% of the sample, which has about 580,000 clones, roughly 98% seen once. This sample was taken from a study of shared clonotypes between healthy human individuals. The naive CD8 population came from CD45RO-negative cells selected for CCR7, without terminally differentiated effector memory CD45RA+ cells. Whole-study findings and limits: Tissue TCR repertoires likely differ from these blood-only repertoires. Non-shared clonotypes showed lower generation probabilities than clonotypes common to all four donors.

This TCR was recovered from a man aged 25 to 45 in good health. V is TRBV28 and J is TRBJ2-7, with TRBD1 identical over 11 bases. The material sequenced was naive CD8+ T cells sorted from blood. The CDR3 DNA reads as TGTGCCAGCAGTGCCCCGGGACAGGGGGCCTACGAGCAGTACTTC. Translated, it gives CASSAPGQGAYEQYF. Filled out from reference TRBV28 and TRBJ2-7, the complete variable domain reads DVKVTQSSRYLVKRTGEKVFLECVQDMDHENMFWYRQDPGLGLRLIYFSYDVKMKEKGDIPEGYSVSREKKERFSLILESASTNQTSMYLCASSAPGQGAYEQYFGPGTRLTVT.